The 3 T cell receptor beta chains below all came from one sample that was sequenced in a study of OX40 agonist ivuxolimab in advanced cancers. Library preparation employed the immunoSEQ multiplex PCR assay. What TCRdb holds here is the immuneACCESS table cut down to in-frame rearrangements. Part of the clones is not present; checked against another copy, under half of the missing clones reflect an unresolved V gene, and the others are unexplained. This sample gives about 50,000 clones in total; 84% of them show up just once. The ten largest clones capture about 2.9% of the sample. The source was CD4+ or CD8+ T cells sorted from blood, collected in a trial of the OX40 agonist ivuxolimab. All receptors come from an adult with an advanced solid tumor such as melanoma, head and neck, liver or kidney cancer.

This sequence joins TRBV6-6 and TRBJ1-6; no definite D call. V was shortened by 2 bases and J by 6 bases, with 8 bases between the two germline ends. This CDR3 is built from 14 residues. The germline V gene has CDR1 MNHNY and CDR2 SVGAGI (reference sequence). CDR3 in amino acids: CASSYGQLNSPLHF. The DNA of the CDR3 is TGTGCCAGCAGTTACGGCCAGCTTAATTCACCCCTCCACTTT.

The V and J genes are TRBV5-1 and TRBJ1-6; D gene unclear. Germline-derived CDR1 and CDR2 are SGHRS and YFSETQ. CDR3 size: 15 residues. V gave up 4 bases and J gave up 9 bases, with 17 bases separating them. The DNA of the CDR3 is TGCGCCAGCAGCATCACCGACACCCCCGGTTCACCCCTCCACTTT. The encoded protein is CASSITDTPGSPLHF.

V gene TRBV11-2 combines with J gene TRBJ2-1; D remains unclear. Trimming stripped 3 bases from V and 0 bases from J, with 9 bases between. This CDR3 has 15 residues. The germline gives CDR1 SGHAT, CDR2 FQNNGV. The CDR3 is CASSFLYGSYNEQFF. The DNA of the CDR3 is TGTGCCAGCAGCTTCCTCTACGGCTCCTACAATGAGCAGTTCTTC.